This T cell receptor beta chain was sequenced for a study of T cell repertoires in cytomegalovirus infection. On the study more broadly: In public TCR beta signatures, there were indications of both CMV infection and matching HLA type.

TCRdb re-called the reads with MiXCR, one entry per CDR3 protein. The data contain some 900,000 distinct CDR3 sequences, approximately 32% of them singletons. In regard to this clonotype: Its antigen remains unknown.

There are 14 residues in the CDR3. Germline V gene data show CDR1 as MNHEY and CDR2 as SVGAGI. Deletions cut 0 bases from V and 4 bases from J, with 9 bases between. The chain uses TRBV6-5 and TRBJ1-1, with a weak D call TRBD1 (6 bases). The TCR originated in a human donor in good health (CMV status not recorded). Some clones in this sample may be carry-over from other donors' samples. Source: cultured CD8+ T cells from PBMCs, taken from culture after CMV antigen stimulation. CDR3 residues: CASSYSDRATEAFF. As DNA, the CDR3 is TGTGCCAGCAGTTACTCGGACAGAGCCACTGAAGCTTTCTTT.